The present entry profiles one T cell receptor beta chain with its context. The entry originates in a study of cytomegalovirus exposure and HLA in healthy donors. Primers included in the PCR were 60 Vbeta and 13 Jbeta primers. Sequencing used immunoSEQ multiplex PCR; TCRdb keeps in-frame clones, though not all of them. The sample lists some 250,000 clones, 82% occurring once. The V end lost 1 base, the J end lost 5 bases, and 15 bases lay between the germline ends. This CDR3 contains 15 residues. Germline CDR1 is SGHNT and CDR2 is YYREEE (reference sequence). Sequencing used PBMCs. This sequence originates from a woman aged 40 to 50 in good health and CMV-seropositive. The V gene is TRBV5-4, the J gene TRBJ1-2; tentatively, D is TRBD1 (5 bases). DNA of the CDR3: TGTGCCAGCAGCTTGAGTTTAGCAGCAGGGTATGGCTACACCTTC. It yields the protein CASSLSLAAGYGYTF.